This passage covers 25 T cell receptor beta chains from one sample sequenced in a study of Tregs in tolerant kidney transplant recipients. Clones were read by immunoSEQ multiplex PCR, and TCRdb kept only the in-frame ones, dropping some. Listed are more than 30,000 clones; around 14% falls within the top ten. Specimen: CD8+ T cells from blood, collected before the transplant. The receptor set was obtained from a human donor who received a combined kidney and bone marrow transplant.

As to this clone: The read finishes 3 residues shy of the CDR3 end, and the germline J gene is used to complete it. The chain couples TRBV5-1 to TRBJ1-6; TRBD1 aligns across 10 bases. Germline V gene data show CDR1 as SGHRS and CDR2 as YFSETQ. Trimming at V came to 3 bases and at J to 4 bases, leaving 4 bases not matched to a gene. The CDR3 loop spans 16 amino acids. CDR3 in amino acids: CASSSTGGAYNSPLHF. The covered CDR3 bases are TGCGCCAGCAGCTCGACAGGGGGCGCATATAATTCACCC.

Note on this clone: The read terminates 3 residues ahead of where the CDR3 ends, so the germline J gene completes it. The chain recombines TRBV29-1 with TRBJ2-5; no definite D call. The CDR3 is made up of 15 amino acids. Trimming took off 0 bases at V and 5 bases at J, with 16 bases between the two ends. CDR1 and CDR2 from the germline V gene are SQVTM and ANQGSEA. CDR3 bases read: TGCAGCGTTGAAGATCCCAGCGTGAGTGGGGAGACC. Translated, it gives CSVEDPSVSGET. The whole CDR3 is CSVEDPSVSGETQYF.

In regard to this clone: The read ends 3 residues shy of where the CDR3 ends; the end is completed using the germline J gene. This chain connects TRBV19 to TRBJ2-2; a weak D match, TRBD2 (6 bases). This CDR3 is built from 12 residues. Trimming removed 7 bases at V and 4 bases at J, with 7 bases between. Germline CDR1 LNHDA, CDR2 SQIVND (reference sequence). CDR3 amino acids: CASNGGTGELFF. The CDR3 bases that were read are TGTGCCAGTAACGGGGGCACCGGGGAG.

With regard to this clone: Different DNA sequences within this sample yield the same CDR3. CDR3 sequence: CASSPGGESPGYTF. The sequenced CDR3 bases are TGTGCCAGCAGTCCAGGGGGCGAAAGTCCTGGC. The V gene is TRBV7-3, the J gene TRBJ1-2; TRBD1 agrees at 8 bases. From the germline J gene comes the end of the CDR3, since the read stops 3 residues before it. The CDR3 covers 14 residues. With V trimmed by 6 bases and J by 7 bases, 10 bases remained unmatched. Germline loops: CDR1 SGHTA, CDR2 FQGTGA.

Notes on this clone: Read data end 3 residues before the CDR3 end; the end is taken from the germline J gene. The V gene is TRBV11-2, the J gene TRBJ2-1, with D maybe TRBD2 (5 bases). The CDR3 contains 15 residues. The V gene's germline CDR1 is SGHAT and CDR2 FQNNGV. V was shortened by 3 bases and J by 3 bases, with 12 bases between the two germline ends. CDR3 bases read: TGTGCCAGCAGCTTCGGCCGAAGCGGCTACAATGAG. It yields the protein CASSFGRSGYNE. The whole CDR3 sequence reads CASSFGRSGYNEQFF.

A note on this clone: Sequencing ends 3 residues short of the CDR3 end; the germline J gene provides the rest. V is TRBV29-1 and J is TRBJ2-7, with 7 nucleotides matching TRBD2. Germline CDR1 and CDR2: SQVTM and ANQGSEA. With V trimmed by 2 bases and J by 2 bases, 3 bases remained unmatched. The length of the CDR3 is 13 residues. The chain's CDR3 is CSVEHGGTYEQYF. The CDR3 bases that were read are TGCAGCGTTGAACACGGGGGGACCTACGAG.

About this clone: Read sequence stops 3 residues before the CDR3 end, and the germline J gene provides the missing end. The gene calls are TRBV30 and TRBJ2-7, with 12 bases that match TRBD2. Per the germline V gene, CDR1 is GTSNPN and CDR2 is SVGIG (reference sequence). The CDR3 runs 15 residues. V shed 3 bases and J 1 base; nucleotides not matched to a gene: 4. CDR3 amino acids: CAWSPGLAGSYEQYF. CDR3 bases read: TGTGCCTGGAGCCCCGGACTAGCGGGATCCTACGAG.

Concerning this clone itself: Read coverage stops 3 residues before the CDR3 terminus; the germline J gene supplies the remainder. The V call is TRBV10-3, the J call TRBJ2-7; D not resolved. V lost 7 bases and J 5 bases, leaving 12 bases between the germline ends. The CDR3 is 12 amino acids. Germline CDR1 ENHRY, CDR2 SYGVKD. The sequenced part of the CDR3 DNA is TGTGCCATCAAAAGAGGCCTAGACGAG. It codes for CAIKRGLDE. In full, the CDR3 is CAIKRGLDEQYF.

Regarding this clone: The read ends 3 residues shy of where the CDR3 ends; the end is completed using the germline J gene. The chain joins TRBV6-1 to TRBJ1-2, with D perhaps TRBD1 (5 bases). Germline CDR1 and CDR2: MNHNS and SASEGT. The CDR3 loop spans 15 amino acids. With 3 bases removed from V and 3 bases from J, the gap between germline ends came to 14 bases. CDR3 amino acids: CASSDRAQGHYGYTF. CDR3 bases read: TGTGCCAGCAGTGACCGGGCCCAGGGCCACTATGGC.

Of note for this clone: Read sequence stops 3 residues before the CDR3 end, and the germline J gene provides the missing end. The chain couples TRBV20-1 to TRBJ1-1, with a weak D call TRBD1 (6 bases). V was trimmed by 4 bases and J by 0 bases, leaving 12 bases between them. The CDR3 spans 14 residues. The germline V gene has CDR1 DFQATT and CDR2 SNEGSKA (reference sequence). CDR3 bases read: TGCAGTGCTACTTTACAGGGCCTGAACACTGAA. This codes for CSATLQGLNTE. In full, the CDR3 reads CSATLQGLNTEAFF.

Of note for this clone: The CDR3 extends 3 residues past the end of the read, so its final part is completed from the germline J gene. The V gene is TRBV30, the J gene TRBJ2-1, with D possibly being TRBD1 (5 bases). The CDR3 contains 13 residues. Germline lookup yields CDR1 GTSNPN and CDR2 SVGIG (reference sequence). V gave up 3 bases and J gave up 5 bases, with 11 bases separating them. The sequenced part of the CDR3 DNA is TGTGCCTGGAGCCGAGACAGTCACAATGAG. Translated: CAWSRDSHNE. The complete CDR3 sequence is CAWSRDSHNEQFF.

CDR3 DNA, as far as it was read: TGCGCCAGCAGCTTGGGTTCGGGGGGCGAG. Protein sequence: CASSLGSGGE. In full, the CDR3 is CASSLGSGGEQYF. The chain joins TRBV5-1 to TRBJ2-7, with 7 bases that match TRBD2. Coverage ceases 3 residues before the CDR3 finishes, and the germline J gene fills in the end. The V segment lost 0 bases and the J segment 6 bases; nucleotides outside the gene matches: 3. Germline CDR1 and CDR2: SGHRS and YFSETQ. The CDR3 covers 13 residues.

A note on this clone: The read ends 3 residues before the CDR3 terminus; that terminus is restored from the germline J gene. This chain joins TRBV2 and TRBJ2-7; 9 positions match TRBD2. The CDR3 loop spans 14 amino acids. The V and J ends lost 4 bases and 4 bases, in that order; junction bases with no gene match: 5. Looked up from germline, CDR1 is SNHLY and CDR2 is FYNNEI. The CDR3 bases that were read are TGTGCCAGCAGTGTGGCTAGCGGGACGTACGAG. It is translated as CASSVASGTYE. The CDR3 in its entirety is CASSVASGTYEQYF.

A remark on this clone: The DNA ends 3 residues before the CDR3 does, and the rest of the CDR3 is filled in from the germline J gene. The chain uses TRBV20-1 and TRBJ2-2, with TRBD1 matching over 8 bases. The ends lost 3 bases at V and 5 bases at J; junction bases unmatched: 11. Germline lookup yields CDR1 DFQATT and CDR2 SNEGSKA (reference sequence). The CDR3 is 16 residues long. The chain's CDR3 is CSARELGQGWTGELFF. CDR3 DNA (partial): TGCAGTGCTAGGGAACTAGGACAGGGTTGGACCGGGGAG.

In the case of this clone: The read ends 3 residues early relative to the CDR3; the germline J gene fills the gap. The rearrangement uses TRBV19 and TRBJ1-2, with D unresolved. V gave up 3 bases and J gave up 3 bases, with 8 bases separating them. Germline CDR1 LNHDA, CDR2 SQIVND (reference sequence). The CDR3 runs 13 residues. CDR3 DNA (partial): TGTGCCAGTAGTATTCGCGCGGACTATGGC. This gives the protein CASSIRADYG. The whole CDR3 sequence reads CASSIRADYGYTF.

CDR3 bases read: TGTGCCTGGAGCGCCGGACTAGCGGGACGCGAG. Protein: CAWSAGLAGRE. The whole CDR3 sequence is CAWSAGLAGREQYF. The gene calls are TRBV30 and TRBJ2-7; TRBD2 aligns across 12 bases. Coverage ceases 3 residues before the CDR3 finishes, and the germline J gene fills in the end. CDR3 size: 14 residues. Germline-derived CDR1 and CDR2 are GTSNPN and SVGIG (reference sequence). Germline trimming cut 3 bases from V and 6 bases from J; bases unmatched to any gene: 6. Full variable domain (remainder filled in from reference TRBV30 and TRBJ2-7): SQTIHQWPATLVQPVGSPLSLECTVEGTSNPNLYWYRQAAGRGLQLLFYSVGIGQISSEVPQNLSASRPQDRQFILSSKKLLLSDSGFYLCAWSAGLAGREQYFGPGTRLTVT.

On this clone itself: The sequence runs out 3 residues before the end of the CDR3; the remainder is reconstructed from the germline J gene. This chain joins TRBV5-6 and TRBJ2-3; a possible D gene is TRBD1 (6 bases). Trimming took 0 bases from V and 0 from J, leaving 8 bases between them. The CDR3 is 15 amino acids. Germline V gene sequence: CDR1 SGHDT, CDR2 YYEEEE. The CDR3 reads CASSLAGASTDTQYF. Incomplete CDR3 DNA: TGTGCCAGCAGCTTGGCAGGGGCTAGCACAGATACG. Drawing the rest from reference TRBV5-6 and TRBJ2-3, the complete variable domain is DAGVTQSPTHLIKTRGQQVTLRCSPKSGHDTVSWYQQALGQGPQFIFQYYEEEERQRGNFPDRFSGHQFPNYSSELNVNALLLGDSALYLCASSLAGASTDTQYFGPGTRLTVL.

As to this clone: The read ends 3 residues before the CDR3 terminus; that terminus is restored from the germline J gene. The V and J genes are TRBV4-1 and TRBJ1-1; D is undetermined. In germline, CDR1 is MGHRA, CDR2 YSYEKL. This CDR3 has 13 residues. V was shortened by 4 bases and J by 4 bases, with 10 bases between the two germline ends. CDR3 loop: CASSPLVRTEAFF. The CDR3 bases that were read are TGCGCCAGCAGCCCCTTAGTCCGCACTGAA.

With regard to this clone: The sequenced fragment ends 3 residues before the CDR3 boundary, so the rest is inferred from the germline J gene. The chain employs TRBV7-3 and TRBJ2-3; 7 bases fit TRBD2. The CDR3 length is 14 residues. Germline loops: CDR1 SGHTA, CDR2 FQGTGA. Trimming cost V 5 bases and J 3 bases; bases outside gene matches: 5. CDR3 DNA, as far as it was read: TGTGCCAGCAGCCCCCTGGGGGGGACAGATACG. Amino acid sequence: CASSPLGGTDT. The CDR3 in its entirety is CASSPLGGTDTQYF.

Remarks on this clone: The read is 3 residues too short to cover the CDR3 end, so that end is filled in from the germline J gene. V is TRBV7-9 and J is TRBJ1-1, with 10 bases lining up with TRBD1. Trimming removed 7 bases from V and 5 bases from J; junction bases left unmatched: 7. The CDR3 totals 14 residues. Germline CDR1 SEHNR, CDR2 FQNEAQ (reference sequence). The CDR3 protein is CASTGGQGRTEAFF. The CDR3 DNA, read in part, is TGTGCCAGCACCGGGGGACAGGGGAGGACTGAA.

A note on this clone: Read sequence stops 3 residues before the CDR3 end, and the germline J gene provides the missing end. The chain links TRBV15 to TRBJ2-1, with 9 positions matching TRBD2. The germline CDR1 and CDR2 sequences are LNHNV and YYDKDF (reference sequence). Trimming removed 10 bases from V and 0 bases from J; junction bases left unmatched: 7. The CDR3 sequence is 15 residues long. Incomplete CDR3 DNA: TGTGCCAGCGTAGCGGGAGATAGCTCCTACAATGAG. It is translated as CASVAGDSSYNE. The CDR3 as a whole reads CASVAGDSSYNEQFF.

On this clone itself: The read falls 3 residues short of the CDR3 end, and the missing part is taken from the germline J gene. This chain joins TRBV5-1 and TRBJ2-4; D call uncertain. Looked up from germline, CDR1 is SGHRS and CDR2 is YFSETQ. Trimming stripped 1 base from V and 9 bases from J, with 11 bases between. The length of the CDR3 is 13 residues. The covered CDR3 bases are TGCGCCAGCAGCTTGCCCGAACAGCCCATT. Protein: CASSLPEQPI. The CDR3 in full is CASSLPEQPIQYF. Using reference TRBV5-1 and TRBJ2-4 for the parts outside the CDR3, the full variable domain is KAGVTQTPRYLIKTRGQQVTLSCSPISGHRSVSWYQQTPGQGLQFLFEYFSETQRNKGNFPGRFSGRQFSNSRSEMNVSTLELGDSALYLCASSLPEQPIQYFGAGTRLSVL.

Concerning this clone: From the germline J gene comes the end of the CDR3, since the read stops 3 residues before it. This rearrangement joins TRBV7-9 to TRBJ2-5, with D possibly matching TRBD1 (6 bases). This CDR3 comprises 15 residues. With 4 bases removed from V and 0 bases from J, the gap between germline ends came to 12 bases. Germline assignment: CDR1 SEHNR and CDR2 FQNEAQ (reference sequence). CDR3 residues: CASSSPGDNQETQYF. The CDR3 bases that were read are TGTGCCAGCAGCTCCCCCGGGGACAACCAAGAGACC.

Worth noting for this clone: The read terminates 3 residues before the CDR3 end, so the remaining end is supplied by the germline J gene. This chain links TRBV20-1 with TRBJ1-4, with D maybe TRBD1 (5 bases). Germline V lookup: CDR1 DFQATT, CDR2 SNEGSKA (reference sequence). The V end was cut by 1 base, the J end by 8 bases, with 14 bases between. The length of the CDR3 is 14 residues. CDR3 sequence reads: CSARVREGREKLFF. The CDR3 bases that were read are TGCAGTGCTAGAGTCAGGGAAGGCCGGGAAAAA.

As regards this clone: Read data end 3 residues before the CDR3 end; the end is taken from the germline J gene. The chain is built from TRBV20-1 and TRBJ2-2; D might be TRBD1 or TRBD2, each matching 5 bases. Trimming took 2 bases from V and 4 from J, leaving 8 bases between them. Germline CDR1 and CDR2: DFQATT and SNEGSKA (reference sequence). This CDR3 is built from 13 residues. CDR3 DNA, as far as it was read: TGCAGTGCTAGAAAGGGGAGCACCGGGGAG. Its translation: CSARKGSTGE. In full, the CDR3 is CSARKGSTGELFF.